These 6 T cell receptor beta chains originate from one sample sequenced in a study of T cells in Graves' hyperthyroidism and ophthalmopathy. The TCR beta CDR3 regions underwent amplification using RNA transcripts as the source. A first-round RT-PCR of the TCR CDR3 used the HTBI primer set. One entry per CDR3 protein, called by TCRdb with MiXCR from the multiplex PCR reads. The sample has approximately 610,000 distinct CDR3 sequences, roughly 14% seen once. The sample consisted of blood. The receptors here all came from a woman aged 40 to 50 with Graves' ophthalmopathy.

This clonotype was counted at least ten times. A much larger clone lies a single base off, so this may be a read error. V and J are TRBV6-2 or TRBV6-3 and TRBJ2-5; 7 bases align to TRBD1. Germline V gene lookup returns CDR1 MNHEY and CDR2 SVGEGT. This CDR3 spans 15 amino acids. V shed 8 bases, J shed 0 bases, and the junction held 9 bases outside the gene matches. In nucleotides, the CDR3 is TGTGCCAGCGGACCGGGACAGAGGTACCAAGAGACCCAGTACTTC. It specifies CASGPGQRYQETQYF.

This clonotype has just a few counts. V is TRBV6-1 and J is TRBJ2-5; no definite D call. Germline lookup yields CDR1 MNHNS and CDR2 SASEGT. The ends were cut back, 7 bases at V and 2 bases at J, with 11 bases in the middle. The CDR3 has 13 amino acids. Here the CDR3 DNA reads TGTGCCAGCATGGGCCATCTACAAGAGACCCAGTACTTC. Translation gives CASMGHLQETQYF.

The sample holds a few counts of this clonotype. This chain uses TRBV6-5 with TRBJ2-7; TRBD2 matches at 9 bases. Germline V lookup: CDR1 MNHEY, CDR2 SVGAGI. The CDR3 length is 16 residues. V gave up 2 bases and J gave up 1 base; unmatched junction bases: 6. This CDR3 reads CASSYGSGRTSYEQYF. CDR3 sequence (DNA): TGTGCCAGCAGTTACGGTAGCGGGAGAACTTCCTACGAGCAGTACTTC.

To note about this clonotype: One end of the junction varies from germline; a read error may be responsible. CDR3 sequence: CASSVEGGFKGNTIYF. DNA of the CDR3: TGTGCCAGCAGCGTAGAAGGAGGGTTTAAAGGAAACACCATATATTTT. The rearrangement uses TRBV10-2 and TRBJ1-3; D gene ambiguous. The CDR3 length is 16 residues. Germline V gene data show CDR1 as WSHSY and CDR2 as SAAADI.

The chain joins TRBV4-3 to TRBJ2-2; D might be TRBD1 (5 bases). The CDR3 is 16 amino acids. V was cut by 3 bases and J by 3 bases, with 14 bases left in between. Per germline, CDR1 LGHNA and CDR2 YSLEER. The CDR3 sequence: CASSHGRVSDTGELFF. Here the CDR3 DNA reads TGCGCCAGCAGCCATGGCAGGGTTTCTGACACCGGGGAGCTGTTTTTT.

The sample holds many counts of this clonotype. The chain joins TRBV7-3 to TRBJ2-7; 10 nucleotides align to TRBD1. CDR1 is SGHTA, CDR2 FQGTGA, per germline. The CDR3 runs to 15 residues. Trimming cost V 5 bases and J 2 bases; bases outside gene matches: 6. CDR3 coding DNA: TGTGCCAGCAGCCAGGGACAGGGGTCTCCCTACGAGCAGTACTTC. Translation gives CASSQGQGSPYEQYF. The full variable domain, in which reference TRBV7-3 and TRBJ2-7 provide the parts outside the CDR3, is GAGVSQTPSNKVTEKGKYVELRCDPISGHTALYWYRQSLGQGPEFLIYFQGTGAADDSGLPNDRFFAVRPEGSVSTLKIQRTERGDSAVYLCASSQGQGSPYEQYFGPGTRLTVT.